This TCR beta chain was obtained from a study of blood T cell repertoires in COVID-19. Study information: Material from acute and convalescent COVID-19 was sourced from the United States, Italy and Spain. In each case, the material was cDNA or gDNA derived from T cells, B-cell-depleted T cells, or PBMCs.

Authors' methods: Researchers report that nucleated cell counts were estimated from reference gene primer amplification. Sequencing was performed with immunoSEQ multiplex PCR; in TCRdb, only in-frame clones are kept and a portion is missing. V, J and clone size are taken as reported in that table, and D and trimming were inferred from the DNA itself. The sample holds some 51,000 clones, approximately 86% seen once. J gave up 7 bases and V 5 bases, and 11 bases lay outside the gene matches. This CDR3 region has 16 residues. Germline loops: CDR1 LGHDT, CDR2 YNNKEL (reference sequence). The chain carries TRBV3-1 (or the pseudogene TRBV3-2) and TRBJ1-6; TRBD1 matches 7 bases. The sequenced sample was peripheral blood. This TCR derives from a man between 60 and 75 years old with acute or convalescent COVID-19. CDR3 bases: TGTGCCAGCAGCTTTCCCGCGGGACAGCAGAATTCACCCCTCCACTTT. It codes for CASSFPAGQQNSPLHF.